These T cell receptor beta chains were read from a single sample in a study of CD4 T cells in relation to SARS-CoV-2 and coronaviruses. Only in-frame clones appear in the TCRdb table, and some are missing; sequencing was by immunoSEQ multiplex PCR. The sample holds about 60,000 clones, about 91% seen once. Sequencing used naive CD4+ T cells from PBMCs. These receptors originate from an adult with COVID-19. The CDR3 runs from the conserved cysteine through the conserved F or W. A D gene is named only where the DNA matches it firmly.

- | 16 | TRBV5-1 | CASSVGPTGGNNEQFF
- | 15 | TRBV6-2/TRBV6-3 | CASSYSYASNQPQHF
TRBD1 | 15 | TRBV18 | CASSPGTGGVYEQYF
- | 18 | TRBV28 | CASSSSFSPSGTGNTIYF
- | 14 | TRBV7-9 | CASSKGDAVDEQYF
TRBD1 | 13 | TRBV30 | CAWSKGALYEQYF
- | 15 | TRBV2 | CASSEFIGGGDEAFF
TRBD1 | 15 | TRBV5-4 | CASSSDRVSYNEQFF
- | 11 | TRBV11-2 | CASSAVYLEYF
- | 13 | TRBV28 | CASTPGWGAEAFF
- | 15 | TRBV4-1 | CASSQRAGGNQPQHF
- | 12 | TRBV28 | CASSLYTETQYF
- | 13 | TRBV7-2 | CASSLDGGETQYF
- | 14 | TRBV6-5 | CASSDTGMADTQYF
- | 15 | TRBV15 | CATSRSGTMLEEQYF
- | 12 | TRBV15 | CATSRVAETQYF
TRBD2 | 16 | TRBV11-2 | CASRYLLAGLYNEQFF
- | 14 | TRBV6-2/TRBV6-3 | CASSYRQPTYGYTF
- | 13 | TRBV6-5 | CASRIGTDNEQFF
- | 19 | TRBV21-1 | CASSKGASRGSVLNQPQHF
TRBD1 | 15 | TRBV2 | CASRGQGTIQETQYF
- | 13 | TRBV19 | CASSPASNQPQHF
TRBD2 | 16 | TRBV5-4 | CASSLLASGNTGELFF
- | 14 | TRBV2 | CASSWDSGANVLTF
TRBD1 | 16 | TRBV2 | CASSENQGGSGNTIYF
- | 13 | TRBV30 | CAWRGTPLNEQFF
TRBD2 | 17 | TRBV5-1 | CASSLGGLAGLNNEQFF
TRBD1 | 14 | TRBV28 | CASISGQAYNEQFF
- | 18 | TRBV4-1 | CASSQVGTTSSYNSPLHF
- | 16 | TRBV5-1 | CASSLEGGRLLNEQFF
TRBD1 | 14 | TRBV10-3 | CAISDGQGVSGYTF
TRBD2 | 17 | TRBV28 | CASSTRGGGTSTDTQYF
TRBD2 | 14 | TRBV11-3 | CASSRLAGTGELFF
- | 19 | TRBV3-1/TRBV3-2 | CASSHPRPSVGFSTDTQYF
- | 13 | TRBV2 | CASRIRRDDTQYF
- | 12 | TRBV28 | CASSTRAYEQYF
TRBD2 | 14 | TRBV5-1 | CASSLLAGVDEQFF
- | 14 | TRBV28 | CASSRGPEVTEAFF
TRBD2 | 14 | TRBV25-1 | CASSARGTNNEQFF
- | 15 | TRBV19 | CASRLVGESNQPQHF
- | 17 | TRBV4-2 | CASSQEEGLWSKNIQYF
TRBD2 | 15 | TRBV30 | CAWRRLAGGPYEQFF
- | 15 | TRBV2 | CASTSPRGQSDEQYF
TRBD2 | 16 | TRBV19 | CASSTRTSGNPHEQFF
TRBD2 | 17 | TRBV15 | CATSRGTGLAGQETQYF
- | 11 | TRBV30 | CAWSGGDEQYF
TRBD2 | 14 | TRBV3-1/TRBV3-2 | CASTSGIITDTQYF
- | 12 | TRBV5-4 | CASSLQDHEQYF
TRBD1 | 14 | TRBV7-9 | CASSHLTGTGELFF
- | 15 | TRBV5-1 | CASSRSTGTQDGYTF
- | 15 | TRBV9 | CASSALWTDQETQYF
TRBD2 | 15 | TRBV7-3 | CASASLAGVEETQYF
TRBD1 | 14 | TRBV19 | CASRKTGGINEQFF
- | 15 | TRBV28 | CASSPWTQASYEQYF
- | 13 | TRBV24-1 | CATSDSDRETQYF
- | 16 | TRBV5-1 | CASSLEPRAFNYGYTF
- | 13 | TRBV10-3 | CATSSRGTDTQYF